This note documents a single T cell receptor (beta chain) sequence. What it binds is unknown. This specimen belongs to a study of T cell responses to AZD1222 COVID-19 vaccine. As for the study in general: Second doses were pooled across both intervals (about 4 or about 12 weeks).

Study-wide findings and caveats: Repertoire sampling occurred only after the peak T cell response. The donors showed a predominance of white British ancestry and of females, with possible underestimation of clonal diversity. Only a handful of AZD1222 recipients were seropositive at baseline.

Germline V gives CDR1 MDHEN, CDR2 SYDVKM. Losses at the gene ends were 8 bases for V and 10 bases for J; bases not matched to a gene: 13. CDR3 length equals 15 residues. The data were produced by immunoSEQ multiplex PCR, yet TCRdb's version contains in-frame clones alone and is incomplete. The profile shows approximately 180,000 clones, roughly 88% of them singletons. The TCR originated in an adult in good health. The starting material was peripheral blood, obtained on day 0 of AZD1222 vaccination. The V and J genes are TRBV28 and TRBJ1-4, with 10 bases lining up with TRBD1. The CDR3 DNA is TGTGCCAGCGATACTTTCCGGGACAGGGGAGGAAAACTGTTTTTT. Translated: CASDTFRDRGGKLFF.